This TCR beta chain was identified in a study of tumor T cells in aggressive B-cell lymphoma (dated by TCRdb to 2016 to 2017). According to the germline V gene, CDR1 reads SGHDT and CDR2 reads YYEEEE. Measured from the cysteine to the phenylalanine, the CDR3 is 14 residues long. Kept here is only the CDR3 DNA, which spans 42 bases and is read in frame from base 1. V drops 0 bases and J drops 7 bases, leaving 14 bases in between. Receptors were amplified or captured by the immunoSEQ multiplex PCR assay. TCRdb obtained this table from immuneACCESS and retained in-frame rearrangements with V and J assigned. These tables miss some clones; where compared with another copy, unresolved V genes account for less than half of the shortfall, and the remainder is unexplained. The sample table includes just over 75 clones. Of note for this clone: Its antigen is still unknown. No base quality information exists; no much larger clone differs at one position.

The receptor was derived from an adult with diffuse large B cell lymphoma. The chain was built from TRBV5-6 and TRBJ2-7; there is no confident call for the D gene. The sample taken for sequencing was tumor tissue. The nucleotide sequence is TGTGCCAGCAGCTTGGTTGAACAGAGAAGGGAGCAGTACTTC. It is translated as CASSLVEQRREQYF. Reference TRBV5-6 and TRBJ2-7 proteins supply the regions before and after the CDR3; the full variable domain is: DAGVTQSPTHLIKTRGQQVTLRCSPKSGHDTVSWYQQALGQGPQFIFQYYEEEERQRGNFPDRFSGHQFPNYSSELNVNALLLGDSALYLCASSLVEQRREQYFGPGTRLTVT.